Shown below are 25 T cell receptor beta chains from a single sample sequenced in a study of blood T cell repertoires in COVID-19. The data were produced by immunoSEQ multiplex PCR, yet TCRdb's version contains in-frame clones alone and is incomplete. Of 80,000 or so clones in the sample, 75% to 85% were seen once. Sequences were obtained from peripheral blood. The receptors derive from an older woman with acute or convalescent COVID-19.

The rearrangement joins TRBV19 to TRBJ2-7; 9 bases are a match to TRBD2. CDR1 is LNHDA, CDR2 SQIVND, per germline (reference sequence). This CDR3 spans 16 amino acids. J lost 6 bases, V lost 3 bases, and 12 bases had no gene match. DNA for the CDR3: TGTGCCAGTAGTATTATTGCGGGGGGGCCCTCTTCCGAGCAGTACTTC. This encodes CASSIIAGGPSSEQYF. The full variable domain, in which reference TRBV19 and TRBJ2-7 provide the parts outside the CDR3, is DGGITQSPKYLFRKEGQNVTLSCEQNLNHDAMYWYRQDPGQGLRLIYYSQIVNDFQKGDIAEGYSVSREKKESFPLTVTSAQKNPTAFYLCASSIIAGGPSSEQYFGPGTRLTVT.

This clone was counted once. V is TRBV2 and J is TRBJ2-1, with TRBD2 matching 8 bases. Trimming removed 3 bases from V and 3 bases from J; junction bases left unmatched: 10. This CDR3 comprises 17 residues. Germline V gene data show CDR1 as SNHLY and CDR2 as FYNNEI. Written as DNA, the CDR3 is TGTGCCAGCAGTGACCCAGGGGCGGGGGGATTCTACAATGAGCAGTTCTTC. Encoded protein: CASSDPGAGGFYNEQFF.

The chain is built from TRBV5-6 and TRBJ1-6; 7 nucleotides agree with TRBD1. Germline V CDR1 and CDR2: SGHDT, YYEEEE. The CDR3 consists of 13 residues. V shed 2 bases, J shed 8 bases, and the junction held 1 base outside the gene matches. This chain's CDR3 is CASSFTGDSPLHF. As DNA, the CDR3 is TGTGCCAGCAGCTTTACAGGGGATTCACCCCTCCACTTT.

This clone was detected a few times. The chain is built from TRBV28 and TRBJ1-6; D ambiguous. V was trimmed by 7 bases and J by 7 bases, leaving 11 bases between them. Looked up from germline, CDR1 is MDHEN and CDR2 is SYDVKM. This CDR3 has 13 amino acids. CDR3 nucleotides: TGTGCCAGCAACATTCCCATAAATTCACCCCTCCACTTT. Protein product: CASNIPINSPLHF. Combining the CDR3 with reference TRBV28 and TRBJ1-6 gives the whole variable domain DVKVTQSSRYLVKRTGEKVFLECVQDMDHENMFWYRQDPGLGLRLIYFSYDVKMKEKGDIPEGYSVSREKKERFSLILESASTNQTSMYLCASNIPINSPLHFGNGTRLTVT.

The J gene is TRBJ1-3, the V gene TRBV7-9; 7 bases align to TRBD1. Germline loops: CDR1 SEHNR, CDR2 FQNEAQ (reference sequence). V shed 10 bases, J shed 0 bases, and the junction held 6 bases outside the gene matches. CDR3 length equals 14 residues. CDR3 amino acids: CATSRDSSGNTIYF. The CDR3 nucleotides read TGTGCCACCTCGAGGGACAGCTCTGGAAACACCATATATTTT.

The rearrangement links TRBV27 to TRBJ2-7; D is uncertain. The CDR3 loop spans 14 amino acids. V was cut by 6 bases and J by 5 bases, with 17 bases left in between. Germline V gene sequence: CDR1 MNHEY, CDR2 SMNVEV (reference sequence). In DNA, the CDR3 is TGTGCCAGCAGACATGTCTCAGGTTTTGACGAGCAGTACTTC. Its translation is CASRHVSGFDEQYF.

This chain links TRBV7-3 with TRBJ1-2, with D perhaps TRBD1 (5 bases). This CDR3 is 13 amino acids long. V was clipped by 5 bases and J by 6 bases, with 13 bases between them. CDR1 and CDR2 (germline): SGHTA, FQGTGA. This chain's CDR3 is CASSRVPGDGYTF. CDR3 in DNA: TGTGCCAGCAGCCGGGTCCCGGGGGATGGCTACACCTTC.

This clone has a single count. One end of the junction varies from germline; a read error may be responsible. This same CDR3 is encoded by further DNA sequences in the sample. The rearrangement uses TRBV9 and TRBJ2-2; TRBD2 matches 12 bases. This CDR3 has 18 residues. Looked up from germline, CDR1 is SGDLS and CDR2 is YYNGEE. The CDR3 DNA sequence: TGTGCCAGCAGCTTAACTAGCGGGGGGCCGGCGGCCACCGGGGAGTTGTTTTTT. It is translated as CASSLTSGGPAATGELFF. Full variable domain (remainder filled in from reference TRBV9 and TRBJ2-2): DSGVTQTPKHLITATGQRVTLRCSPRSGDLSVYWYQQSLDQGLQFLIQYYNGEERAKGNILERFSAQQFPDLHSELNLSSLELGDSALYFCASSLTSGGPAATGELFFGEGSRLTVL.

The rearrangement uses TRBV4-2 and TRBJ2-3, with 8 nucleotides matching TRBD2. Per germline, CDR1 LGHNA and CDR2 YNFKEQ. The junction had 5 bases not matched to a gene; V was cut back by 0 bases and J by 6 bases. This CDR3 has 15 residues. CDR3 in DNA: TGTGCCAGCAGCCAAGACGGGGGGGGAGAGGATACGCAGTATTTT. Translated: CASSQDGGGEDTQYF.

The chain has TRBV18 and TRBJ2-1; D may be TRBD1 (6 bases). Trimming left V 3 bases short and J 5 bases short, with 14 bases between. The CDR3 totals 15 residues. The V gene's germline CDR1 is KGHSH and CDR2 LQKENI. The CDR3 nucleotides read TGTGCCAGCTCACCTCCCAGGGGATCCCACAATGAGCAGTTCTTC. It codes for CASSPPRGSHNEQFF.

The chain employs TRBV29-1 and TRBJ2-7; 7 bases are a match to TRBD2. Per germline, CDR1 SQVTM and CDR2 ANQGSEA. The CDR3 totals 13 residues. V was clipped by 7 bases and J by 3 bases; unmatched bases: 9. CDR3 region: CSAKSWGGYEQYF. Written as DNA, the CDR3 is TGCAGCGCGAAGAGTTGGGGGGGCTACGAGCAGTACTTC.

In this sample, this clone turned up once. The chain is built from TRBV29-1 and TRBJ2-2; D is perhaps TRBD1 (6 bases). Trimming left V 6 bases short and J 4 bases short, with 21 bases between. The germline V gene encodes CDR1 SQVTM and CDR2 ANQGSEA. The CDR3 sequence is 16 residues long. The CDR3 here is CSVHLRDRRVTGELFF. DNA of the CDR3: TGCAGCGTGCACCTTCGTGACAGGCGTGTCACCGGGGAGCTGTTTTTT.

This clone appeared a single time. This sequence joins TRBV27 and TRBJ2-1; weak D call: TRBD2 (6 bases). V lost 3 bases and J lost 9, with 15 bases in between. CDR1 is MNHEY, CDR2 SMNVEV, per germline (reference sequence). The CDR3 has 14 residues. The CDR3 sequence: CASSFSAGSLEQFF. CDR3 nucleotides: TGTGCCAGCAGTTTTTCGGCGGGGTCTCTTGAGCAGTTCTTC.

The chain has TRBV18 and TRBJ2-5, with D perhaps TRBD1 (6 bases). Germline assignment: CDR1 KGHSH and CDR2 LQKENI. With 3 bases removed from V and 4 bases from J, the gap between germline ends came to 12 bases. The CDR3 contains 14 residues. This CDR3 reads CASSPRLGGETQYF. Written as DNA, the CDR3 is TGTGCCAGCTCACCCCGGCTAGGGGGAGAGACCCAGTACTTC.

The chain recombines TRBV18 with TRBJ2-1; 9 bases are shared with TRBD1. From germline, CDR1 is KGHSH and CDR2 LQKENI. The CDR3 totals 16 residues. Unmatched junction bases numbered 9, after V lost 4 bases and J lost 5 bases. In DNA, the CDR3 is TGTGCCAGCTCACTACCGGGACAGGGTACTCACAATGAGCAGTTCTTC. It translates to CASSLPGQGTHNEQFF.

The genes are TRBV5-5 and TRBJ2-2; the match to TRBD2 covers 11 bases. The CDR3 length is 17 residues. V lost 4 bases to trimming and J lost 4 bases; unmatched junction nucleotides: 9. Germline V gives CDR1 SGHKS, CDR2 YYEKEE (reference sequence). In DNA, the CDR3 is TGTGCCAGCAGCCGTAGCGGGGGGGCGGTAATCACCGGGGAGCTGTTTTTT. This codes for CASSRSGGAVITGELFF.

The CDR3 DNA is TGTGCCAGCAGTGAGATCAGGGAGGGACAGCCCCAGCATTTT. This translates into CASSEIREGQPQHF. This sequence joins TRBV2 and TRBJ1-5; D may be TRBD1 (5 bases). The CDR3 runs to 14 residues. The ends were cut back, 3 bases at V and 7 bases at J, with 13 bases in the middle. Germline assignment: CDR1 SNHLY and CDR2 FYNNEI.

V gene TRBV12-5 combines with J gene TRBJ2-1, with 10 bases identical to TRBD1. V was pared by 6 bases and J by 7 bases, with 9 bases of the junction left unmatched. The CDR3 runs 15 residues. CDR1 LGHNT and CDR2 FRNRAP come from the germline V gene. Written as DNA, the CDR3 is TGTGCTAGTGGCCTGCTCGGGACAGGGGCGAATGAGCAGTTCTTC. Its translation: CASGLLGTGANEQFF.

V is TRBV2 and J is TRBJ2-1; 9 bases map to TRBD1. The CDR3 covers 16 residues. V lost 3 bases, J lost 2 bases, and 5 bases stayed unmatched. Germline V gene data show CDR1 as SNHLY and CDR2 as FYNNEI. In DNA form, the CDR3 reads TGTGCCAGCAGTGACGAACAGGGGGCGGCCTACAATGAGCAGTTCTTC. It translates to CASSDEQGAAYNEQFF.

The rearrangement uses TRBV6-6 and TRBJ1-5; 8 bases fit TRBD1. Germline loops: CDR1 MNHNY, CDR2 SVGAGI (reference sequence). The CDR3 length is 15 residues. With 6 bases clipped from V and 2 bases from J, the junction kept 6 bases outside the gene matches. The CDR3 here is CASREPGQGNQPQHF. CDR3 coding DNA: TGTGCCAGCAGAGAACCGGGACAGGGCAATCAGCCCCAGCATTTT.

This chain connects TRBV24-1 to TRBJ2-2; D is undetermined. The germline CDR1 and CDR2 sequences are KGHDR and SFDVKD. V was cut by 7 bases and J by 1 base, with 9 bases left in between. CDR3 length equals 14 residues. The CDR3 protein is CATSLNMNTGELFF. The CDR3 region has the DNA TGTGCCACCAGCCTCAACATGAACACCGGGGAGCTGTTTTTT.

This chain connects TRBV9 to TRBJ1-4; 9 positions match TRBD1. CDR3 size: 15 residues. Looked up from germline, CDR1 is SGDLS and CDR2 is YYNGEE. V lost 0 bases, J lost 5 bases, and 2 bases stayed unmatched. CDR3 sequence reads: CASSVDGTGNEKLFF. The CDR3 DNA follows: TGTGCCAGCAGCGTAGATGGGACAGGGAATGAAAAACTGTTTTTT.

The chain couples TRBV5-4 to TRBJ2-1; a possible D gene is TRBD2 (5 bases). The germline V and J ends were trimmed by 4 bases and 6 bases, with 11 bases remaining between them. The CDR3 consists of 13 residues. Per the germline V gene, CDR1 is SGHNT and CDR2 is YYREEE (reference sequence). The DNA for the CDR3 is TGTGCCAGCAGCCTCTGGACTGGCAATGAGCAGTTCTTC. It translates to CASSLWTGNEQFF.

CDR3 bases: TGTGCCAGCAGCGCTCAGACAGGGTTGAACACTGAAGCTTTCTTT. Translated: CASSAQTGLNTEAFF. J is TRBJ1-1 and V is TRBV9; 7 bases fit TRBD1. Germline V CDR1 and CDR2: SGDLS, YYNGEE. The CDR3 is 15 residues long. V lost 3 bases to trimming and J lost 0 bases; unmatched junction nucleotides: 5.

The chain is built from TRBV7-8 and TRBJ2-1; TRBD2 agrees at 10 bases. The CDR3 runs to 16 residues. V was pared by 4 bases and J by 4 bases, with 7 bases of the junction left unmatched. Germline CDR1 and CDR2: SGHVS and FQNEAQ. CDR3 in amino acids: CASSSLTSGPYNEQFF. For the CDR3, the DNA is TGTGCCAGCAGCTCCCTGACTAGCGGGCCTTACAATGAGCAGTTCTTC.